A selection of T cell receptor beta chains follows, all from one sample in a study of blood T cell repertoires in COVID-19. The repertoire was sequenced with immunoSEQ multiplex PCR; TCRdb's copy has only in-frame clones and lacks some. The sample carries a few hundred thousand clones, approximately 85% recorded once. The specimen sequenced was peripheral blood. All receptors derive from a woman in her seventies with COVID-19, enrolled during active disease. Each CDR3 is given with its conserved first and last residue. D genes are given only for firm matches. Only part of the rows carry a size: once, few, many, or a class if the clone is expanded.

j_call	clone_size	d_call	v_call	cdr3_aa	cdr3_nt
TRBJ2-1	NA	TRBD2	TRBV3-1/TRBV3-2	CASSQDRGGGQFF	TGTGCCAGCAGCCAAGATCGGGGGGGCGGGCAGTTCTTC
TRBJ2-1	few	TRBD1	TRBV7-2	CASSVRWDRVNNEQFF	TGTGCCAGCAGTGTCAGGTGGGACAGGGTAAACAATGAGCAGTTCTTC
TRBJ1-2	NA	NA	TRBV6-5	CASSPGANYGYTF	TGTGCCAGCAGTCCCGGGGCTAACTATGGCTACACCTTC
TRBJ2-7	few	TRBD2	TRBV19	CASSIQAGPAYEQYF	TGTGCCAGTAGTATCCAAGCGGGACCGGCCTACGAGCAGTACTTC
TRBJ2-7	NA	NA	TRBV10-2	CASSTFIQVVSYEQYF	TGCGCCAGCAGCACCTTTATACAGGTTGTCAGCTACGAGCAGTACTTC
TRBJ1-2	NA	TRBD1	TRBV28	CAGSTGNPAGYTF	TGTGCCGGCTCGACAGGGAATCCCGCCGGCTACACCTTC
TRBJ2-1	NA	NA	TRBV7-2	CASSLGRGSYNEQFF	TGTGCCAGCAGCTTAGGAAGGGGTTCCTACAATGAGCAGTTCTTC
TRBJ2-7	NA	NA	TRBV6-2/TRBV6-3	CASSYTGEQYF	TGTGCCAGCAGTTACACCGGTGAGCAGTACTTC
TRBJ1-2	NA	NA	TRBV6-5	CASSYSRGKAYGYTF	TGTGCCAGCAGTTATAGTCGAGGGAAGGCCTATGGCTACACCTTC
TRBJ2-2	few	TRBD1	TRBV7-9	CASRDRGRSGELFF	TGTGCCAGCCGGGACAGGGGACGCTCCGGGGAGCTGTTTTTT
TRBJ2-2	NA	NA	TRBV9	CASTVDTGELFF	TGTGCCAGCACGGTGGACACCGGGGAGCTGTTTTTT
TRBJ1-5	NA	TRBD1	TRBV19	CASRLDRASWPQHF	TGTGCCAGTAGACTTGACAGGGCGTCCTGGCCCCAGCATTTT
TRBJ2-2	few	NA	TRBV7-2	CASRRSNTGELFF	TGTGCCAGCAGGCGCTCTAACACCGGGGAGCTGTTTTTT
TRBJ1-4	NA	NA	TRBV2	CASSEGREKLFF	TGTGCCAGCAGTGAAGGGCGGGAAAAACTGTTTTTT
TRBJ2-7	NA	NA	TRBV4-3	CASSQGLARYEQYF	TGCGCCAGCAGCCAAGGCTTAGCGCGATACGAGCAGTACTTC
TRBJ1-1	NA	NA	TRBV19	CASSWGRENTEAFF	TGTGCCAGTAGTTGGGGGCGTGAGAACACTGAAGCTTTCTTT
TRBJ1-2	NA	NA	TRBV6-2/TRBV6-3	CASSYGAPGYTF	TGTGCCAGCAGTTACGGGGCGCCCGGCTACACCTTC
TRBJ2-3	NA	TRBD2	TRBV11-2	CASSVTSGRLTDTQYF	TGTGCCAGCAGCGTGACTAGCGGGAGACTCACAGATACGCAGTATTTT
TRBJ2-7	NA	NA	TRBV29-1	CSVRELKGEREQYF	TGCAGCGTTCGGGAGTTGAAAGGCGAACGCGAGCAGTACTTC
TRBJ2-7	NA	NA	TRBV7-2	CASSLYYGGGEQYF	TGTGCCAGCAGCTTGTACTACGGAGGTGGGGAGCAGTACTTC
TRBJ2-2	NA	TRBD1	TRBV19	CASRGTGNTGELFF	TGTGCCAGTAGGGGGACAGGGAACACCGGGGAGCTGTTTTTT
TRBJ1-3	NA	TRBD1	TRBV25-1	CASSPGQGANTIYF	TGTGCCAGCAGTCCGGGACAGGGGGCAAACACCATATATTTT
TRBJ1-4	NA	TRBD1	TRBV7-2	CASSLSSGGALEKLFF	TGTGCCAGCAGCCTCAGTTCAGGGGGCGCGCTTGAAAAACTGTTTTTT
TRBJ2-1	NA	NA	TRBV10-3	CAISESRGWQFF	TGTGCCATCAGTGAGTCACGAGGGTGGCAGTTCTTC
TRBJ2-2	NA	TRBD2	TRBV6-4	CASSRLAGTNTGELFF	TGTGCCAGCAGCCGATTAGCGGGGACAAACACCGGGGAGCTGTTTTTT
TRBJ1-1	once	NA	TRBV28	CASSPPSRGRTEAFF	TGTGCCAGCAGTCCCCCATCTCGTGGTCGGACTGAAGCTTTCTTT
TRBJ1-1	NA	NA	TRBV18	CASSPSTGDTEAFF	TGTGCCAGCTCACCGAGTACAGGAGACACTGAAGCTTTCTTT
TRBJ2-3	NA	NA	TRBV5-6	CASSLDNRVNTDTQYF	TGTGCCAGCAGCTTGGATAACAGGGTAAACACAGATACGCAGTATTTT
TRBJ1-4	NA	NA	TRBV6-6	CASSFLEPGEKLFF	TGTGCCAGCAGTTTTCTGGAGCCGGGTGAAAAACTGTTTTTT
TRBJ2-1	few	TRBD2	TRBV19	CASSTSGTSGRNEQFF	TGTGCCAGTAGTACTTCCGGGACTAGCGGGAGAAATGAGCAGTTCTTC
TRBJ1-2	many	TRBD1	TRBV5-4	CASSRVQGAQPWGYTF	TGTGCCAGCAGCCGAGTACAGGGGGCGCAGCCATGGGGCTACACCTTC
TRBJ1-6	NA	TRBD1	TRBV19	CASSIGDRANSPLHF	TGTGCCAGTAGTATTGGAGACAGGGCGAATTCACCCCTCCACTTT
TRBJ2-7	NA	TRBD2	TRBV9	CASSVSLAGKYEQYF	TGTGCCAGCAGCGTATCCTTAGCGGGAAAATACGAGCAGTACTTC
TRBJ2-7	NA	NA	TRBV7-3	CASSLFQGPSYEQYF	TGTGCCAGCAGCTTATTTCAGGGCCCGTCCTACGAGCAGTACTTC
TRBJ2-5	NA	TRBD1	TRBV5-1	CASSLGTGQETQYF	TGCGCCAGCAGCCTGGGGACAGGACAAGAGACCCAGTACTTC
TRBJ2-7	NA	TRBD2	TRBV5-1	CASSPGTSGLIYEQYF	TGCGCCAGCAGCCCTGGGACTAGCGGGTTAATCTACGAGCAGTACTTC
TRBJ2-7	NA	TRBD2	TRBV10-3	CAISAQREAYEQYF	TGTGCCATCAGTGCTCAGCGGGAGGCCTACGAGCAGTACTTC
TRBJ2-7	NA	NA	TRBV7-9	CASSRAGATPEQYF	TGTGCCAGCAGCCGGGCAGGGGCCACCCCCGAGCAGTACTTC
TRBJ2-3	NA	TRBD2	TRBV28	CASGGLAGYSRLDTQYF	TGTGCCAGCGGGGGATTAGCGGGCTACTCTAGGTTAGATACGCAGTATTTT
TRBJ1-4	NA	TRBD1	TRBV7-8	CASSSFRTGEDEKLFF	TGTGCCAGCAGCTCCTTCCGGACAGGGGAGGATGAAAAACTGTTTTTT
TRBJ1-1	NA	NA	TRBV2	CASSELRTEAFF	TGTGCCAGCAGTGAGCTGAGGACTGAAGCTTTCTTT
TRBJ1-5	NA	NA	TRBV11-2	CASYPSCRRDINQPQHF	TGTGCCAGCTACCCCTCATGCCGCCGGGACATCAATCAGCCCCAGCATTTT
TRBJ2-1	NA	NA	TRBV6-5	CASSLTSPEQFF	TGTGCCAGCTCTCTCACAAGTCCGGAGCAGTTCTTC
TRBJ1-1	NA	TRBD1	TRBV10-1	CASILQGENTEAFF	TGCGCCAGCATCCTACAGGGGGAAAACACTGAAGCTTTCTTT
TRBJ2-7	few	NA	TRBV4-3	CASSQEYISHEQYF	TGCGCCAGCAGCCAAGAGTATATCAGTCACGAGCAGTACTTC
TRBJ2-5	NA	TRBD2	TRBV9	CASSVVALAGGETQYF	TGTGCCAGCAGCGTAGTAGCGCTAGCGGGGGGAGAGACCCAGTACTTC
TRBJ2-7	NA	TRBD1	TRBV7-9	CASSLGDRGLYDEQYF	TGTGCCAGCAGCCTGGGAGACAGGGGGCTGTATGACGAGCAGTACTTC
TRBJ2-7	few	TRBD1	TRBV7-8	CASSPGQGVYEQYF	TGTGCCAGCAGCCCGGGACAGGGGGTCTACGAGCAGTACTTC
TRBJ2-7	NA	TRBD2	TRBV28	CASMTSGRDEQYF	TGTGCCAGCATGACTAGCGGGAGAGACGAGCAGTACTTC
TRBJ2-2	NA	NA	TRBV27	CASTSPERTGELFF	TGTGCCAGCACCTCCCCCGAGAGAACCGGGGAGCTGTTTTTT
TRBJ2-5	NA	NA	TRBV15	CATSRDIPGADIGETQYF	TGTGCCACCAGCAGAGACATCCCAGGGGCGGATATTGGGGAGACCCAGTACTTC
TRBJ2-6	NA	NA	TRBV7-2	CASSPPSGVRGANVLTF	TGTGCCAGCAGCCCGCCCTCCGGGGTGAGGGGGGCCAACGTCCTGACTTTC
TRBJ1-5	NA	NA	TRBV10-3	CAVRQVLGQPQHF	TGTGCCGTCAGACAGGTTCTAGGCCAGCCCCAGCATTTT
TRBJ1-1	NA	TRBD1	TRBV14	CASSPDRVGTEAFF	TGTGCCAGCAGCCCCGACAGGGTGGGCACTGAAGCTTTCTTT
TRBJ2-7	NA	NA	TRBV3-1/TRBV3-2	CASRGVSYEQYF	TGTGCCAGCAGGGGCGTGTCCTACGAGCAGTACTTC
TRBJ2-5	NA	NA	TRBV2	CASRPGTMETQYF	TGTGCCAGCAGACCCGGGACAATGGAGACCCAGTACTTC
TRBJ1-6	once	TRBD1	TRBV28	CASSFRTGALSNSPLHF	TGTGCCAGCAGTTTTAGAACAGGGGCTTTAAGTAATTCACCCCTCCACTTT
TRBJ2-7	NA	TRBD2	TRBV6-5	CASSFRTSGRYEQYF	TGTGCCAGCAGTTTCCGGACTAGCGGGAGGTACGAGCAGTACTTC